A selection of T cell receptor beta chains follows, all from one sample in a study of shared clonotypes between healthy human individuals. Sequencing was performed with immunoSEQ multiplex PCR; in TCRdb, only in-frame clones are kept and a portion is missing. The table lists about 2 million clones, approximately 95% of them singletons. Specimen: naive CD8+ T cells sorted from blood. Every receptor here comes from a man aged 18 to 30 in good health. Both conserved end residues are part of each CDR3. The D gene is left open where the match is weak. Size is stated for part of the rows, as once, few or many counts, or as a class when the clone is expanded.

clone size: .
V gene: TRBV9
D gene: .
J gene: TRBJ2-7
CDR3 protein: CASSVAGGLAYEQYF
CDR3 DNA: TGTGCCAGCAGCGTAGCAGGAGGGTTAGCCTACGAGCAGTACTTC

clone size: once
V gene: TRBV30
D gene: .
J gene: TRBJ2-7
CDR3 protein: CAWSAVGLEQYF
CDR3 DNA: TGTGCCTGGAGTGCCGTTGGGCTTGAGCAGTACTTC

clone size: .
V gene: TRBV6-1
D gene: .
J gene: TRBJ2-7
CDR3 protein: CASSEDPWYEQYF
CDR3 DNA: TGTGCCAGCAGTGAAGATCCGTGGTACGAGCAGTACTTC

clone size: .
V gene: TRBV5-4
D gene: .
J gene: TRBJ2-1
CDR3 protein: CASSLADEQFF
CDR3 DNA: TGTGCCAGCAGCTTGGCGGATGAGCAGTTCTTC

clone size: .
V gene: TRBV19
D gene: TRBD1
J gene: TRBJ1-1
CDR3 protein: CASKEGPGQGLWDTEAFF
CDR3 DNA: TGTGCCAGTAAGGAAGGACCGGGACAGGGTTTATGGGACACTGAAGCTTTCTTT

clone size: .
V gene: TRBV6-5
D gene: TRBD1
J gene: TRBJ1-6
CDR3 protein: CASSWGQGNSPLHF
CDR3 DNA: TGTGCCAGCAGTTGGGGACAGGGTAATTCACCCCTCCACTTT

clone size: .
V gene: TRBV15
D gene: TRBD1
J gene: TRBJ2-7
CDR3 protein: CATSTDRGYEQYF
CDR3 DNA: TGTGCCACCAGCACCGACAGGGGCTACGAGCAGTACTTC

clone size: .
V gene: TRBV5-4
D gene: .
J gene: TRBJ2-4
CDR3 protein: CASNGLENIQYF
CDR3 DNA: TGTGCCAGCAACGGATTAGAAAACATTCAGTACTTC

clone size: .
V gene: TRBV7-9
D gene: .
J gene: TRBJ2-5
CDR3 protein: CASSLASPGDETQYF
CDR3 DNA: TGTGCCAGCAGCTTAGCTAGCCCGGGAGATGAGACCCAGTACTTC

clone size: .
V gene: TRBV21-1
D gene: .
J gene: TRBJ2-1
CDR3 protein: CASSKGRRDEQFF
CDR3 DNA: TGTGCCAGCAGCAAAGGCCGGAGGGATGAGCAGTTCTTC

clone size: .
V gene: TRBV2
D gene: .
J gene: TRBJ2-1
CDR3 protein: CASSEWVSGQYNEQFF
CDR3 DNA: TGTGCCAGCAGTGAATGGGTTAGCGGACAATACAATGAGCAGTTCTTC

clone size: .
V gene: TRBV5-5
D gene: TRBD2
J gene: TRBJ2-7
CDR3 protein: CASSPPSGVISYEQYF
CDR3 DNA: TGTGCCAGCAGCCCCCCGAGCGGGGTGATCTCCTACGAGCAGTACTTC

clone size: .
V gene: TRBV6-5
D gene: TRBD2
J gene: TRBJ2-7
CDR3 protein: CASSVAGAGYEQYF
CDR3 DNA: TGTGCCAGCAGCGTGGCGGGAGCAGGCTACGAGCAGTACTTC

clone size: .
V gene: TRBV13
D gene: TRBD2
J gene: TRBJ2-7
CDR3 protein: CASSLEVGSGRSLDF
CDR3 DNA: TGTGCCAGCAGCTTAGAGGTCGGTAGCGGGAGGTCCCTGGACTTC

clone size: .
V gene: TRBV9
D gene: TRBD2
J gene: TRBJ2-2
CDR3 protein: CASSSRPSGTVPGELFF
CDR3 DNA: TGTGCCAGCAGCTCCCGACCTAGCGGGACAGTACCCGGGGAGCTGTTTTTT

clone size: .
V gene: TRBV7-9
D gene: TRBD1
J gene: TRBJ2-1
CDR3 protein: CASSQRTGVGNEQFF
CDR3 DNA: TGTGCCAGCAGCCAAAGGACAGGGGTTGGGAATGAGCAGTTCTTC

clone size: .
V gene: TRBV9
D gene: TRBD1
J gene: TRBJ2-5
CDR3 protein: CASSATGGIETQYF
CDR3 DNA: TGTGCCAGCAGCGCGACAGGGGGCATAGAGACCCAGTACTTC

clone size: once
V gene: TRBV10-2
D gene: .
J gene: TRBJ1-5
CDR3 protein: CASSDSVYQPQHF
CDR3 DNA: TGCGCCAGCAGTGACTCCGTTTATCAGCCCCAGCATTTT

clone size: .
V gene: TRBV9
D gene: TRBD2
J gene: TRBJ2-2
CDR3 protein: CASSPRGGGAATGELFF
CDR3 DNA: TGTGCCAGCAGCCCCAGGGGCGGGGGGGCCGCCACCGGGGAGCTGTTTTTT

clone size: few
V gene: TRBV9
D gene: .
J gene: TRBJ1-2
CDR3 protein: CASSVASGYGYTF
CDR3 DNA: TGTGCCAGCAGCGTAGCCAGCGGCTATGGCTACACCTTC

clone size: .
V gene: TRBV29-1
D gene: .
J gene: TRBJ2-7
CDR3 protein: CSVLGGDVESYEQYF
CDR3 DNA: TGCAGCGTTTTGGGCGGGGACGTCGAAAGCTACGAGCAGTACTTC

clone size: .
V gene: TRBV30
D gene: TRBD1
J gene: TRBJ2-3
CDR3 protein: CAWNTGQGLDTQYF
CDR3 DNA: TGTGCCTGGAACACGGGACAGGGTTTAGATACGCAGTATTTT

clone size: .
V gene: TRBV13
D gene: TRBD1
J gene: TRBJ2-7
CDR3 protein: CASSLSLGQEYEQYF
CDR3 DNA: TGTGCCAGCAGCCTTAGTTTAGGACAGGAGTACGAGCAGTACTTC

clone size: .
V gene: TRBV27
D gene: .
J gene: TRBJ2-1
CDR3 protein: CASSLSGGYNEQFF
CDR3 DNA: TGTGCCAGCAGTTTATCGGGGGGATACAATGAGCAGTTCTTC

clone size: .
V gene: TRBV27
D gene: .
J gene: TRBJ1-6
CDR3 protein: CASSQSDFISYNSPLHF
CDR3 DNA: TGTGCCAGCAGTCAATCGGACTTTATCTCCTATAATTCACCCCTCCACTTT

clone size: .
V gene: TRBV13
D gene: TRBD1
J gene: TRBJ2-3
CDR3 protein: CASSPSGTGTDTQYF
CDR3 DNA: TGTGCCAGCAGCCCCTCCGGGACAGGCACAGATACGCAGTATTTT

clone size: .
V gene: TRBV5-1
D gene: .
J gene: TRBJ2-5
CDR3 protein: CASSPGQTYQETQYF
CDR3 DNA: TGCGCCAGCAGCCCCGGACAGACGTACCAAGAGACCCAGTACTTC

clone size: .
V gene: TRBV28
D gene: .
J gene: TRBJ1-4
CDR3 protein: CASSPPDSNEKLFF
CDR3 DNA: TGTGCCAGCAGTCCCCCCGACAGTAATGAAAAACTGTTTTTT

clone size: .
V gene: TRBV28
D gene: .
J gene: TRBJ2-3
CDR3 protein: CASSPPASLFGTDTQYF
CDR3 DNA: TGTGCCAGCAGTCCGCCGGCTAGTTTGTTTGGCACAGATACGCAGTATTTT

clone size: .
V gene: TRBV27
D gene: .
J gene: TRBJ2-5
CDR3 protein: CASSNQQLRDIETQYF
CDR3 DNA: TGTGCCAGCAGTAACCAGCAGCTCCGGGACATAGAGACCCAGTACTTC

clone size: .
V gene: TRBV5-6
D gene: .
J gene: TRBJ2-3
CDR3 protein: CASSFPWDGGTDTQYF
CDR3 DNA: TGTGCCAGCAGCTTTCCCTGGGACGGGGGCACAGATACGCAGTATTTT

clone size: .
V gene: TRBV7-8
D gene: TRBD1
J gene: TRBJ2-3
CDR3 protein: CASSIYPRQGGADTQYF
CDR3 DNA: TGTGCCAGCAGCATTTACCCGAGACAGGGCGGAGCAGATACGCAGTATTTT

clone size: .
V gene: TRBV15
D gene: TRBD1
J gene: TRBJ2-2
CDR3 protein: CATSTPSQGAGELFF
CDR3 DNA: TGTGCCACCAGCACACCCTCCCAGGGGGCCGGGGAGCTGTTTTTT

clone size: .
V gene: TRBV5-6
D gene: .
J gene: TRBJ1-1
CDR3 protein: CASSPGLGNTEAFF
CDR3 DNA: TGTGCCAGCAGCCCGGGACTAGGTAACACTGAAGCTTTCTTT

clone size: .
V gene: TRBV2
D gene: .
J gene: TRBJ2-1
CDR3 protein: CASSEPDEQFF
CDR3 DNA: TGTGCCAGCAGTGAGCCGGATGAGCAGTTCTTC

clone size: .
V gene: TRBV30
D gene: .
J gene: TRBJ1-2
CDR3 protein: CAWDSGHYYGYTF
CDR3 DNA: TGTGCCTGGGATTCGGGACACTACTATGGCTACACCTTC

clone size: .
V gene: TRBV9
D gene: TRBD2
J gene: TRBJ2-3
CDR3 protein: CASSVETSGTHTQYF
CDR3 DNA: TGTGCCAGCAGCGTAGAAACTAGCGGGACACATACGCAGTATTTT

clone size: .
V gene: TRBV28
D gene: TRBD1
J gene: TRBJ1-1
CDR3 protein: CASSETGANTEAFF
CDR3 DNA: TGTGCCAGCAGTGAGACAGGGGCGAACACTGAAGCTTTCTTT

clone size: .
V gene: TRBV27
D gene: TRBD1
J gene: TRBJ1-4
CDR3 protein: CASSSDRGGEKLFF
CDR3 DNA: TGTGCCAGCAGTTCGGACAGGGGTGGTGAAAAACTGTTTTTT

clone size: .
V gene: TRBV11-2
D gene: TRBD1
J gene: TRBJ2-2
CDR3 protein: CASSTTGGYTGELFF
CDR3 DNA: TGTGCCAGCAGCACAACAGGGGGCTACACCGGGGAGCTGTTTTTT

clone size: .
V gene: TRBV7-8
D gene: .
J gene: TRBJ2-3
CDR3 protein: CASSPPMVADTQYF
CDR3 DNA: TGTGCCAGCAGCCCGCCCATGGTGGCAGATACGCAGTATTTT

clone size: .
V gene: TRBV29-1
D gene: .
J gene: TRBJ2-4
CDR3 protein: CSGLAKNIQYF
CDR3 DNA: TGCAGCGGGCTAGCCAAAAACATTCAGTACTTC

clone size: .
V gene: TRBV4-1
D gene: .
J gene: TRBJ2-1
CDR3 protein: CASSPDQSTYNEQFF
CDR3 DNA: TGCGCCAGCAGTCCGGACCAAAGCACCTACAATGAGCAGTTCTTC

clone size: .
V gene: TRBV6-6
D gene: .
J gene: TRBJ1-1
CDR3 protein: CASSWTKTEAFF
CDR3 DNA: TGTGCCAGCAGTTGGACGAAAACTGAAGCTTTCTTT

clone size: .
V gene: TRBV28
D gene: .
J gene: TRBJ2-7
CDR3 protein: CASSFRGRSYEQYF
CDR3 DNA: TGTGCCAGCAGTTTCAGGGGCCGGTCCTACGAGCAGTACTTC

clone size: .
V gene: TRBV5-6
D gene: .
J gene: TRBJ1-1
CDR3 protein: CASSFLGENTEAFF
CDR3 DNA: TGTGCCAGCAGCTTTCTTGGGGAGAACACTGAAGCTTTCTTT

clone size: .
V gene: TRBV7-2
D gene: TRBD2
J gene: TRBJ2-1
CDR3 protein: CASSPLSGSNEQFF
CDR3 DNA: TGTGCCAGCAGCCCCCTGAGCGGGAGTAATGAGCAGTTCTTC

clone size: .
V gene: TRBV29-1
D gene: .
J gene: TRBJ1-3
CDR3 protein: CSAHGGLETGNTIYF
CDR3 DNA: TGCAGCGCCCACGGCGGGCTGGAAACTGGAAACACCATATATTTT

clone size: .
V gene: TRBV5-1
D gene: .
J gene: TRBJ2-5
CDR3 protein: CASSLVEEVSSRTQYF
CDR3 DNA: TGCGCCAGCAGCTTAGTCGAGGAAGTATCATCGCGGACCCAGTACTTC

clone size: .
V gene: TRBV9
D gene: .
J gene: TRBJ2-1
CDR3 protein: CASSAGDEQFF
CDR3 DNA: TGTGCCAGCAGCGCCGGGGATGAGCAGTTCTTC

clone size: .
V gene: TRBV15
D gene: TRBD1
J gene: TRBJ2-7
CDR3 protein: CATSRFSGTDSYEQYF
CDR3 DNA: TGTGCCACCAGCAGATTCTCCGGGACAGATTCCTACGAGCAGTACTTC

clone size: .
V gene: TRBV28
D gene: TRBD2
J gene: TRBJ2-7
CDR3 protein: CASSLSIDGGASYEQYF
CDR3 DNA: TGTGCCAGCAGTTTATCCATAGACGGGGGGGCGTCCTACGAGCAGTACTTC

clone size: .
V gene: TRBV6-1
D gene: .
J gene: TRBJ1-1
CDR3 protein: CASSEYSGENTEAFF
CDR3 DNA: TGTGCCAGCAGTGAATATTCCGGCGAGAACACTGAAGCTTTCTTT